The clone carrying this T cell receptor (beta chain) was observed at least ten times. Its antigen is still unknown. This record comes from a study of T cells in Graves' hyperthyroidism and ophthalmopathy. Study-wide results and limits: Model-based prediction identified ophthalmopathy a median around seven months prior to its onset.

Participants, patients aged 18 to 65, had newly diagnosed hyperthyroidism with a duration under 2 months. Every diagnosis used clinical symptoms, serum thyroxine and TRAb, thyroid ultrasound and orbital computed tomography. From 9 to 10 ml of fresh peripheral blood, PBMCs were isolated. Amplified TCR beta CDR3 regions came from RNA transcripts. First-round RT-PCR targeting the TCR CDR3 was performed with the HTBI primer set. MiXCR, applied by TCRdb to the multiplex PCR reads, yields one record per CDR3 protein. The data hold around 700,000 distinct CDR3 sequences, with 18% observed a single time. Sequences were obtained from blood. The source is a woman between 50 and 59 years old with Graves' hyperthyroidism that later progressed to Graves' ophthalmopathy.

The CDR3 DNA follows: TGCAGTGCTCCCGAGACGGACGGCACAGATACGCAGTATTTT. Translating it yields CSAPETDGTDTQYF. This chain connects TRBV20-1 to TRBJ2-3; D is uncertain. The CDR3 loop spans 14 amino acids. Trimming removed 5 bases from V and 1 base from J, with 13 bases in between. CDR1 and CDR2 from the germline V gene are DFQATT and SNEGSKA (reference sequence).